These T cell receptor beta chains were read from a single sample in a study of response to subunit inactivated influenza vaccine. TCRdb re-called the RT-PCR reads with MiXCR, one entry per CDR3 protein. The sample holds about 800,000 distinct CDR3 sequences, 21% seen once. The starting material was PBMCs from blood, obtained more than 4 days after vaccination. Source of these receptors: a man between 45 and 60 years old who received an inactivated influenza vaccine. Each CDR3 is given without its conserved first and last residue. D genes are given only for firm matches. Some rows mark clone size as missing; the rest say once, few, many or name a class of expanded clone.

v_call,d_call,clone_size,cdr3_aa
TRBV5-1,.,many,ASSLRGVNTGELF
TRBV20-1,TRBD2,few,SASYARLAGVETQY
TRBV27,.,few,ASSPKGITTGELF
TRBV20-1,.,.,SGVGTTDTQY
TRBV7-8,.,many,ASSRTETGELF
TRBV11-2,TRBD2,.,ASSLGLAGDHNEQF
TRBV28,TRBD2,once,ASSASGLAVQETQY
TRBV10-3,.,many,AINRGRGSYEQY
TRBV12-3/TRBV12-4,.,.,ASGAGTSYNEQF
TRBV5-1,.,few,ASSLADSEYGYT
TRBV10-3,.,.,AIREGTEQY
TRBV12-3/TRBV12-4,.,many,ASSTFAGGTTDTQY
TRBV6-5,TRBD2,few,ASSYSNVLAGNEQF
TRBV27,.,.,ASSSDARVGPLH
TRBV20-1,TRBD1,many,SAVDRNNSPLH
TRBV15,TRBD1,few,ATSRDWTGGFHEQY
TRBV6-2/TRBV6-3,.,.,ASSYSISSYEQY
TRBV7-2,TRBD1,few,ASSSWTGSSSGNTIY
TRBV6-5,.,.,ASSYLPPAANEKLF
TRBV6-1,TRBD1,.,ASSARTGVISGEQF
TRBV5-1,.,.,ASTSILRADTQY
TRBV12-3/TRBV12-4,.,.,ASSLGASQETQY
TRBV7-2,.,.,ASSLAGEAAEAF
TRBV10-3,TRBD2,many,ATAPGLVNEQF
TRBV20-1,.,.,SALRDGNQPQH
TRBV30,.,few,AWTSGLSAGDEQF
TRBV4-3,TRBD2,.,ASSQGPAGGNEQF
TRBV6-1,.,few,ASSEAAATGEQY
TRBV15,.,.,ATSKVGYEQY
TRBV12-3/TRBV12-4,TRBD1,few,ASSSGTGEENEQF
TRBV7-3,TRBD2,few,ASSGLANNEQF
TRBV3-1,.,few,ASSQVAPTMTDTQY
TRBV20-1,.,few,SAPRVRDNTEAF
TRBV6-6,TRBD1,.,ATSGTGSGEQY
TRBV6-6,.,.,ASAPALSYEQY